The sequence of this TCR beta chain was determined in a study of CD8+ T cells in alopecia areata (dated by TCRdb to 2016 to 2019). At the level of the whole study: In both human patients and the C3H/HeJ mouse model, the study applied high-throughput TCRbeta sequencing to look at T cell clonal expansion in alopecia areata. Amplification of TCRbeta CDR3 regions was done by immunoSEQ multiplex PCR using 35 Vbeta forward primers and 13 Jbeta reverse primers. RNA was obtained with the PAXgene miRNA kit for fixed scalp, the miRNeasy kit for PBMCs, and the RNeasy kit for mouse skin. Clonality in the scalp was compared among normal scalp (n=4), patchy alopecia areata scalp (n=8), and alopecia totalis/universalis scalp (n=8). On the human side, TCRbeta sequencing was run on scalp tissue and on sorted CD4+ and CD8+ peripheral blood T cells from healthy controls and from alopecia areata patients with either patchy or totalis/universalis disease. The paper as a whole reports these results and caveats: Compared with normal scalp, lesional scalp had higher clonality and more expanded CD8+ clones, particularly in alopecia totalis/universalis, a pattern that suggests antigenic drive. TCR sequences shared between patients were less clear than in mice, possibly partly because of HLA diversity in the patient population. Scalp TCR repertoire analysis is complicated because resident alphabeta T cells in normal human skin are also sequenced, whereas mouse skin is dominated by gammadelta T cells.

The library was made by the immunoSEQ multiplex PCR assay. For TCR sequencing, RNA was extracted from every sample and reverse transcribed into cDNA to serve as template. SuperScript III was used to make first-strand cDNA, primed with a 2:1 mix of oligo-dT and random hexamers. A synthetic immune receptor repertoire was used to measure amplification bias, and any remaining bias was corrected computationally. The paper's processing steps were these. Raw reads were preprocessed for error removal, and CDR3 was defined according to IMGT conventions as running from the conserved cysteine to phenylalanine. Clonality was computed as 1 minus the Shannon entropy, with the entropy normalized by log2 of the number of productive unique TCRs. Whether each scalp clone was CD4 or CD8 was inferred by checking scalp TCRbeta sequences against the CD4 and CD8 repertoires from sorted blood. TCRdb limited this immuneACCESS table to in-frame rearrangements with V and J called. A share of clones is missing; checked studies link under half to unresolved V genes, and the rest is unexplained. V, J and clone size were drawn from that table, and D and trimming were deduced from the DNA. The sample table holds approximately 98,000 clones, of which approximately 61% were seen once. 20% to 30% of the sample rests with the top ten.

The germline V gene sets CDR1 to SGDLS and CDR2 to YYNGEE. Relative to germline, V is 0 bases shorter and J is 2 bases shorter, with 9 bases between their ends. The CDR3, cysteine through phenylalanine, is 14 amino acids long. The retained sequence is limited to the CDR3, 42 bases, with the frame set at the first base. Notes on this clone: Its antigen specificity is not known. No much larger clone exists at a distance of one base, and base qualities are not known.

Lesional scalp punch biopsies and peripheral blood were obtained from alopecia areata patients. PBMCs were isolated by density centrifugation and stained for CD3, CD4 and CD8, and CD4+ and CD8+ T cells were sorted on a FACSAria. Alopecia areata patients who were not treated were recruited through a multicenter biomarker study. In four or five patients from the biomarker study, the blood CD8+ T cells went through an additional sort into NKG2D-low and NKG2D-high fractions. The TCR comes from a human donor with alopecia areata. Sequenced input: NKG2D-low CD8+ T cells sorted from blood. In the paper's terms, the cell subset or site label means: sorted CD8+ NKG2D-low blood T cells. In this chain, TRBV9 is recombined with TRBJ2-7; no D gene can be assigned with confidence. The CDR3 protein sequence reads: CASSVGGDPYEQYF. The DNA sequence is TGTGCCAGCAGCGTAGGTGGGGATCCCTACGAGCAGTACTTC.